This T cell receptor beta chain was obtained from a study of technical replicates of blood from several donors. Generated by immunoSEQ multiplex PCR, the TCRdb table keeps only in-frame clones and is missing some. The sample lists 50,000 to 70,000 clones, about 86% occurring once. This TCR was recovered from a human donor in good health. Some clones in this sample may be carry-over from other donors' samples. The sample was PBMCs.

This chain's CDR3 is CASSGDTGQYGYTF. The CDR3 DNA is TGTGCCAGCTCAGGAGATACGGGACAGTATGGCTACACCTTC. The chain has TRBV2 and TRBJ1-2, with TRBD1 matching over 7 bases. The CDR3 is 14 residues long. V lost 8 bases and J lost 5; bases outside the gene matches: 11. Germline values: CDR1 SNHLY, CDR2 FYNNEI.